Shown below are 30 T cell receptor beta chains from a single sample sequenced in a study of cytomegalovirus exposure and HLA in healthy donors. Primers for the PCR totalled 60 Vbeta and 13 Jbeta. The data were produced by immunoSEQ multiplex PCR, yet TCRdb's version contains in-frame clones alone and is incomplete. The table lists about 81,000 clones, 75% to 85% of them singletons, with around 3.2% in the top ten. Sequencing was carried out using PBMCs. These receptors were collected from a man aged 50-59 years in good health and CMV-seropositive.

J is TRBJ1-4 and V is TRBV4-3; D remains unclear. The V gene's germline CDR1 is LGHNA and CDR2 YSLEER. V was shortened by 2 bases and J by 8 bases, with 12 bases between the two germline ends. The CDR3 length is 14 residues. DNA for the CDR3: TGCGCCAGCAGCCAACGGGTGGTATTAGAAAAACTGTTTTTT. Translating gives CASSQRVVLEKLFF.

This chain uses TRBV6-6 with TRBJ2-7; tentatively, D is TRBD1 (6 bases). The CDR3 is made up of 15 amino acids. V was pared by 5 bases and J by 3 bases, with 17 bases between. CDR1 is MNHNY, CDR2 SVGAGI, per germline (reference sequence). The CDR3: CASSPAPGQDYEQYF. Here the CDR3 DNA reads TGTGCCAGCAGTCCCGCCCCGGGACAAGACTACGAGCAGTACTTC.

The J gene is TRBJ1-5, the V gene TRBV5-6, with D hard to call. This CDR3 is 12 amino acids long. Germline loops: CDR1 SGHDT, CDR2 YYEEEE. V shed 3 bases and J shed 3 bases, with 4 bases lying between them. This CDR3 reads CASSSFNQPQHF. CDR3 bases: TGTGCCAGCAGCTCCTTCAATCAGCCCCAGCATTTT.

The CDR3 DNA reads as TGTGCCAGCAGTTTATCCGCCGACATGCCAAATCAGCCCCAGCATTTT. Residues: CASSLSADMPNQPQHF. The chain couples TRBV27 to TRBJ1-5, with D hard to call. The CDR3 is made up of 16 amino acids. V lost 0 bases, J lost 4 bases, and 13 bases lay in between. Germline V gene lookup returns CDR1 MNHEY and CDR2 SMNVEV (reference sequence).

The V call is TRBV11-3, the J call TRBJ2-3; D is unclear. Looked up from germline, CDR1 is SGHNT and CDR2 is YENEEA. The CDR3 totals 13 residues. V gave up 6 bases and J gave up 4 bases, with 11 bases separating them. This chain's CDR3 is CASSPSAADTQYF. The CDR3 DNA reads as TGTGCCAGCAGTCCCAGCGCTGCAGATACGCAGTATTTT.

The gene calls are TRBV7-9 and TRBJ2-5; no clear D. The assigned J gene may be wrong: the sequence end matches TRBJ2-7 better. CDR1 SEHNR and CDR2 FQNEAQ come from the germline V gene (reference sequence). The CDR3 length is 13 residues. The CDR3 DNA reads TGTGCCAGCAGCCCTAACGCAGGCTACGAGCAGTACTTC. Protein product: CASSPNAGYEQYF.

The chain employs TRBV19 and TRBJ2-7; TRBD1 is a possible D gene (5 bases). The V end lost 6 bases, the J end lost 2 bases, and 14 bases lay between the germline ends. Per the germline V gene, CDR1 is LNHDA and CDR2 is SQIVND (reference sequence). The CDR3 has 14 residues. The chain's CDR3 is CASRPDTSPYEQYF. CDR3 nucleotide sequence: TGTGCCAGTAGGCCGGACACGAGCCCCTACGAGCAGTACTTC.

The CDR3 here is CASIQGEESTEAFF. CDR3 sequence (DNA): TGTGCCAGCATACAGGGAGAGGAGAGCACTGAAGCTTTCTTT. This chain connects TRBV2 to TRBJ1-1; maybe TRBD1 (6 bases). The V and J ends lost 7 bases and 4 bases respectively, with 16 bases between them. This CDR3 has 14 amino acids. Germline CDR1 and CDR2: SNHLY and FYNNEI.

This clone was detected a few times. The chain links TRBV6-1 to TRBJ2-2; 8 bases align to TRBD2. With V trimmed by 7 bases and J by 0 bases, 4 bases remained unmatched. From germline, CDR1 is MNHNS and CDR2 SASEGT. The CDR3 is 15 residues long. The CDR3 protein is CASTPGLANTGELFF. The CDR3 nucleotides are TGTGCCAGCACCCCGGGACTAGCGAACACCGGGGAGCTGTTTTTT.

In its sample, this clone was seen a few times. CDR3 sequence reads: CASSLFQAGQPQHF. As DNA, the CDR3 is TGTGCCAGCAGCTTGTTCCAGGCCGGTCAGCCCCAGCATTTT. V usage is TRBV5-6 and J usage is TRBJ1-5; D is undetermined. CDR1 and CDR2 from the germline V gene are SGHDT and YYEEEE. The CDR3 has 14 residues. Deletions cut 1 base from V and 6 bases from J, with 11 bases between.

This clone was recorded once. The chain has TRBV19 and TRBJ1-6; D is unclear. Germline V gene lookup returns CDR1 LNHDA and CDR2 SQIVND (reference sequence). CDR3 length: 15 residues. V lost 6 bases to trimming and J lost 7 bases, with 16 bases between them. The CDR3 sequence: CASSTSRGGNSPLHF. In DNA, the CDR3 is TGTGCCAGTAGCACCTCTCGGGGAGGAAATTCACCCCTCCACTTT.

Note on this clone: The junction differs from germline at one of its ends, possibly a read error. J is TRBJ1-2 and V is TRBV7-9; D gene unclear. The CDR3 consists of 16 residues. Germline CDR1 is SEHNR and CDR2 is FQNEAQ (reference sequence). This CDR3 is CSSSTSRQPLNYGYTF. The DNA for the CDR3 is TGTTCCAGCAGCACTAGCCGACAACCGTTAAACTATGGCTACACCTTC.

This clone occurred a few times. The chain employs TRBV7-9 and TRBJ2-7; D not certain. Looked up from germline, CDR1 is SEHNR and CDR2 is FQNEAQ (reference sequence). Trimming pared 2 bases from V and 7 bases from J, leaving 6 bases between. This CDR3 is built from 11 residues. The CDR3: CASSLTREQYF. For the CDR3, the DNA is TGTGCCAGCAGCTTAACCCGGGAGCAGTACTTC. Full variable domain (outside the CDR3, taken from reference TRBV7-9 and TRBJ2-7): DTGVSQNPRHKITKRGQNVTFRCDPISEHNRLYWYRQTLGQGPEFLTYFQNEAQLEKSRLLSDRFSAERPKGSFSTLEIQRTEQGDSAMYLCASSLTREQYFGPGTRLTVT.

J is TRBJ2-3 and V is TRBV29-1, with 10 bases aligning to TRBD2. The germline gives CDR1 SQVTM, CDR2 ANQGSEA. This CDR3 region has 13 residues. With 6 bases clipped from V and 0 bases from J, the junction kept 0 bases outside the gene matches. In nucleotides, the CDR3 is TGCAGCGTGACTAGCGGGAGCACAGATACGCAGTATTTT. Protein product: CSVTSGSTDTQYF.

The V gene is TRBV13, the J gene TRBJ2-7, with 7 bases fitting TRBD2. From germline, CDR1 is PRHDT and CDR2 FYEKMQ (reference sequence). V shed 4 bases, J shed 4 bases, and the junction held 7 bases outside the gene matches. The CDR3 extends over 14 amino acids. CDR3 in amino acids: CASSSGLESYEQYF. As DNA, the CDR3 is TGTGCCAGCAGCTCAGGACTAGAGTCGTACGAGCAGTACTTC.

The chain is built from TRBV5-1 and TRBJ2-7; TRBD1 aligns across 8 bases. The CDR3 is made up of 13 amino acids. CDR1 is SGHRS, CDR2 YFSETQ, per germline. Trimming cost V 5 bases and J 5 bases; bases outside gene matches: 6. The CDR3 protein is CASRAQGVNEQYF. The CDR3 coding sequence is TGCGCCAGCAGGGCACAGGGGGTTAACGAGCAGTACTTC. Filled out from reference TRBV5-1 and TRBJ2-7, the complete variable domain reads KAGVTQTPRYLIKTRGQQVTLSCSPISGHRSVSWYQQTPGQGLQFLFEYFSETQRNKGNFPGRFSGRQFSNSRSEMNVSTLELGDSALYLCASRAQGVNEQYFGPGTRLTVT.

The genes are TRBV19 and TRBJ2-7; possible D gene TRBD1, 5 bases. CDR1 and CDR2 from the germline V gene are LNHDA and SQIVND (reference sequence). V lost 3 bases and J lost 4, with 13 bases in between. This CDR3 is built from 14 residues. CDR3 protein: CASSIRGGQYEQYF. DNA for the CDR3: TGTGCCAGTAGTATTAGGGGTGGGCAATACGAGCAGTACTTC. The whole variable domain, remainder taken from reference TRBV19 and TRBJ2-7, is DGGITQSPKYLFRKEGQNVTLSCEQNLNHDAMYWYRQDPGQGLRLIYYSQIVNDFQKGDIAEGYSVSREKKESFPLTVTSAQKNPTAFYLCASSIRGGQYEQYFGPGTRLTVT.

This rearrangement joins TRBV7-9 to TRBJ2-7; 9 bases are shared with TRBD2. The CDR3 contains 17 residues. J lost 1 base, V lost 3 bases, and 10 bases had no gene match. Germline V gives CDR1 SEHNR, CDR2 FQNEAQ (reference sequence). The CDR3 is CASSFPLAGMGSYEQYF. In DNA, the CDR3 is TGTGCCAGCAGCTTCCCTCTAGCGGGGATGGGATCCTACGAGCAGTACTTC.

The chain carries TRBV7-9 and TRBJ1-4, with 9 nucleotides matching TRBD1. Germline CDR1 is SEHNR and CDR2 is FQNEAQ (reference sequence). This CDR3 spans 15 amino acids. The J segment lost 6 bases and the V segment lost 1 base, leaving 3 bases of the junction unmatched. The DNA of the CDR3 is TGTGCCAGCAGCTTAGGGGACAGGGCTCATGAAAAACTGTTTTTT. It is translated as CASSLGDRAHEKLFF.

The rearrangement uses TRBV27 and TRBJ2-7; 9 positions match TRBD2. V shed 5 bases and J 4 bases; nucleotides not matched to a gene: 6. This CDR3 spans 14 amino acids. Germline CDR1 reads MNHEY; CDR2 reads SMNVEV (reference sequence). The CDR3: CASSTVAGAYEQYF. Written as DNA, the CDR3 is TGTGCCAGCAGTACGGTAGCGGGGGCTTACGAGCAGTACTTC.

The rearrangement uses TRBV7-2 and TRBJ2-5; D perhaps matches TRBD2 (6 bases). CDR3 length: 14 amino acids. Germline lookup yields CDR1 SGHTA and CDR2 FQGNSA. Trimming left V 5 bases short and J 6 bases short, with 16 bases between. As DNA, the CDR3 is TGTGCCAGCAGCACGCGGGACGGGTTGCAGACCCAGTACTTC. Protein sequence: CASSTRDGLQTQYF.

J is TRBJ1-4 and V is TRBV7-6; 8 bases fit TRBD1. The CDR3 runs to 18 residues. The germline gives CDR1 SGHVS, CDR2 FNYEAQ. Unmatched junction bases numbered 6, after V lost 0 bases and J lost 0 bases. The CDR3 sequence is CASSLAPATGATNEKLFF. CDR3 sequence (DNA): TGTGCCAGCAGCTTAGCTCCCGCGACAGGGGCAACTAATGAAAAACTGTTTTTT.

This clone occurred once. V gene TRBV12-2 combines with J gene TRBJ1-2; TRBD1 reflects the table's D call only, with no check against the DNA. TRBV12-2 is listed as a pseudogene. The CDR3 extends over 12 amino acids. CDR3 DNA: TGTGCAAACTCAGACAGGGGCGATGGCTACACCTTC. This codes for CANSDRGDGYTF.

The count of this clone is one. The chain couples TRBV11-3 to TRBJ2-5, with 7 bases fitting TRBD1. CDR3 size: 13 residues. Germline CDR1 reads SGHNT; CDR2 reads YENEEA. V lost 1 base and J lost 14; bases outside the gene matches: 10. As DNA, the CDR3 is TGTGCCAGCAGCTTAGGCGACGACAGGGTGATTTACTTC. Encoded protein: CASSLGDDRVIYF.

About this clone itself: Other DNA sequences in the sample encode the same CDR3. The V call is TRBV25-1, the J call TRBJ1-2, with a possible D match to TRBD1 (6 bases). The length of the CDR3 is 14 residues. Germline assignment: CDR1 MGHDK and CDR2 SYGVNS. The V gene lost 6 bases and the J gene lost 8 bases, with 19 bases spanning the gap. The CDR3 coding sequence is TGTGCCAGCAGGTCTCCAACAGGGCTGAACGGCTACACCTTC. Translating it yields CASRSPTGLNGYTF.

The rearrangement joins TRBV11-2 to TRBJ2-4, with 7 bases fitting TRBD1. The CDR3 extends over 16 amino acids. In germline, CDR1 is SGHAT, CDR2 FQNNGV. The V segment lost 5 bases and the J segment 0 bases; nucleotides outside the gene matches: 7. CDR3 protein: CASSPIGGLAKNIQYF. The CDR3 nucleotides read TGTGCCAGCAGCCCCATAGGGGGCCTAGCCAAAAACATTCAGTACTTC. The full variable domain, completed using reference TRBV11-2 and TRBJ2-4, is EAGVAQSPRYKIIEKRQSVAFWCNPISGHATLYWYQQILGQGPKLLIQFQNNGVVDDSQLPKDRFSAERLKGVDSTLKIQPAKLEDSAVYLCASSPIGGLAKNIQYFGAGTRLSVL.

The genes are TRBV27 and TRBJ2-7; a possible D gene is TRBD2 (5 bases). Trimming left V 0 bases short and J 3 bases short, with 9 bases between. Per germline, CDR1 MNHEY and CDR2 SMNVEV (reference sequence). The CDR3 has 14 amino acids. The DNA for the CDR3 is TGTGCCAGCAGTTTATCGCCCGGGAACTACGAGCAGTACTTC. Protein sequence: CASSLSPGNYEQYF.

This clone showed up just once. This rearrangement joins TRBV6-4 to TRBJ2-2, with 7 positions matching TRBD1. This CDR3 has 16 residues. Germline V lookup: CDR1 MRHNA, CDR2 SNTAGT. The trim removed 7 bases at V and 2 bases at J, leaving 10 bases unmatched. The DNA of the CDR3 is TGTGCCAGCACCCCTTTGGGGACAGTAAACACCGGGGAGCTGTTTTTT. It translates to CASTPLGTVNTGELFF.

J is TRBJ2-7 and V is TRBV7-9; D call uncertain. Germline assignment: CDR1 SEHNR and CDR2 FQNEAQ (reference sequence). Trimming left V 4 bases short and J 2 bases short, with 12 bases between. This CDR3 is built from 14 residues. This CDR3 is CASSSRVGPYEQYF. Here the CDR3 DNA reads TGTGCCAGCAGCTCCCGAGTTGGTCCCTACGAGCAGTACTTC.

CDR3 amino acids: CASSSVSGRAGNEQFF. The CDR3 DNA reads TGTGCCAGCAGCTCGGTGAGCGGGAGGGCCGGGAATGAGCAGTTCTTC. The chain links TRBV5-6 to TRBJ2-1; 10 bases fit TRBD2. Germline V CDR1 and CDR2: SGHDT, YYEEEE. V shed 3 bases and J 7 bases; nucleotides not matched to a gene: 10. The length of the CDR3 is 16 residues.